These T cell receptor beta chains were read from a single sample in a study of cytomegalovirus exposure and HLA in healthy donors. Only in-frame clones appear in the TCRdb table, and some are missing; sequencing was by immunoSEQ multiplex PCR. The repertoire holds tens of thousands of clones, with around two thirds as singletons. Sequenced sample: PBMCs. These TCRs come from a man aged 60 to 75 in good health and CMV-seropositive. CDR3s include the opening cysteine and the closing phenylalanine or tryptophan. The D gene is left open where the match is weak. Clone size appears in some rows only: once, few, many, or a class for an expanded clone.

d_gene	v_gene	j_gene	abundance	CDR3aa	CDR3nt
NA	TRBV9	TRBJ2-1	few	CASSVGSSGLRGNEQFF	TGTGCCAGCAGCGTAGGGTCTAGCGGACTAAGGGGGAATGAGCAGTTCTTC
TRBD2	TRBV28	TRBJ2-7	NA	CASSTLAGVSYEQYF	TGTGCCAGCAGTACCCTAGCGGGAGTGTCCTACGAGCAGTACTTC
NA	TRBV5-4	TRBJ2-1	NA	CASSLDSYNEQFF	TGTGCCAGCAGCTTGGACAGCTACAATGAGCAGTTCTTC
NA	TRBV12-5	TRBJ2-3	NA	CASGPSSTDTQYF	TGTGCTAGTGGTCCCTCTAGCACAGATACGCAGTATTTT
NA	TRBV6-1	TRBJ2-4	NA	CASSHKGSGVIQYF	TGTGCCAGCAGCCACAAGGGCTCAGGGGTCATTCAGTACTTC
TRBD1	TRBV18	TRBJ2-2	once	CASSPPGQGYKLFF	TGTGCCAGCTCACCACCGGGACAGGGATACAAGCTGTTTTTT
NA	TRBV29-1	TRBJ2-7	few	CSVIPFPSGVRLHEQYF	TGCAGCGTTATACCCTTCCCTTCAGGGGTGAGGCTGCACGAGCAGTACTTC
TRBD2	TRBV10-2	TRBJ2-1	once	CASRSGGPYNEQFF	TGCGCCAGCAGGAGCGGGGGGCCGTACAATGAGCAGTTCTTC
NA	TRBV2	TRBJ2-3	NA	CASSEGGGGTDTQYF	TGTGCCAGCAGTGAAGGGGGCGGGGGCACAGATACGCAGTATTTT
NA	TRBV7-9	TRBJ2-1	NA	CASGQNYNEQFF	TGTGCCAGCGGGCAGAACTACAATGAGCAGTTCTTC
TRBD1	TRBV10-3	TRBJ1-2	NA	CAISLPRDRAKGGYTF	TGTGCCATCAGTCTTCCTCGGGACAGGGCAAAAGGAGGCTACACCTTC
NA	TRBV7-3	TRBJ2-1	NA	CASSSYSQLTYNEQFF	TGTGCCAGCAGCTCCTACTCCCAACTAACGTACAATGAGCAGTTCTTC
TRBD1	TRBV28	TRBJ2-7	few	CASSTGTGAYEQYF	TGTGCCAGCAGCACTGGGACAGGGGCCTACGAGCAGTACTTC
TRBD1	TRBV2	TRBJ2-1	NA	CASITGTGTYTYNEQFF	TGTGCCAGCATAACCGGGACAGGGACTTATACCTACAATGAGCAGTTCTTC
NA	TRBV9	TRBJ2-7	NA	CASSPGLSPYEQYF	TGTGCCAGCAGCCCGGGACTCTCCCCCTACGAGCAGTACTTC
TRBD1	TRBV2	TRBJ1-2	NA	CATTDRAGYTF	TGTGCCACCACCGACAGGGCTGGCTACACCTTC
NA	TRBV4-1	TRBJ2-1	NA	CASSQSADNEQFF	TGCGCCAGCAGCCAAAGTGCGGACAATGAGCAGTTCTTC
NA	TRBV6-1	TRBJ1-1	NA	CASSEPSGLAFF	TGTGCCAGCAGTGAGCCCTCAGGTTTGGCTTTCTTT
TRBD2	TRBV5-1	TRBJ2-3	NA	CASSSLLAGISTDTQYF	TGCGCCAGCAGCTCCCTCTTAGCGGGAATTAGCACAGATACGCAGTATTTT
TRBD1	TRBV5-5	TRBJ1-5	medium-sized	CASSLGQGFQPQHF	TGTGCCAGCAGCTTGGGACAGGGTTTTCAGCCCCAGCATTTT
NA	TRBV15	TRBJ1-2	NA	CATSREGVAGHYGYTF	TGTGCCACCAGCAGAGAAGGGGTAGCAGGACACTATGGCTACACCTTC
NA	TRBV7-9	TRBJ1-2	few	CASSLQGFDGYTF	TGTGCCAGCAGCCTACAGGGTTTCGATGGCTACACCTTC
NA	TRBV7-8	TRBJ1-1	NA	CASSSQAPPEAFF	TGTGCCAGCAGCTCACAGGCGCCCCCTGAAGCTTTCTTT
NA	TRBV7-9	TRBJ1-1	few	CASSLESVMNTEAFF	TGTGCCAGCAGCTTAGAGTCAGTGATGAACACTGAAGCTTTCTTT